What follows are 17 T cell receptor beta chains derived from one specimen sequenced in a study of CD8 T cells in ankylosing spondylitis. TCRdb reprocessed the 5' RACE reads with MiXCR, giving one entry per CDR3 protein. The sample records a few hundred thousand distinct CDR3 sequences, 12% being singletons. General study results and limits: Seemingly distinctive of ankylosing spondylitis blood was a TCR beta motif formed by eight highly homologous variants.

No antigen has been identified for these receptors. Sequencing was performed on blood, either unsorted or a sorted T cell fraction (not recorded which). These TCRs come from a male donor with ankylosing spondylitis.

Ten or more counts support this clonotype. J is TRBJ2-2 and V is TRBV28; TRBD2 matches at 10 bases. V dropped 3 bases and J dropped 4; count of bases not matched to a gene: 8. This CDR3 has 17 residues. Looked up from germline, CDR1 is MDHEN and CDR2 is SYDVKM. The CDR3 DNA reads TGTGCCAGCAGTTTGGAGGGGACTAGCGAAGGCACCGGGGAGCTGTTTTTT. It is translated as CASSLEGTSEGTGELFF.

This clonotype was found a few times. A much larger clone sits a single nucleotide away, making a read error possible. This sequence joins TRBV9 and TRBJ2-2; D remains ambiguous. CDR3 length: 14 residues. Germline CDR1 SGDLS, CDR2 YYNGEE. V shed 0 bases and J shed 1 base, with 4 bases lying between them. Here the CDR3 reads CASSVVGNTGELFF. DNA for the CDR3: TGTGCCAGCAGCGTAGTAGGGAACACCGGGGAGCTGTTTTTT.

V usage is TRBV7-2 and J usage is TRBJ2-5, with D possibly matching TRBD1 (6 bases). Germline values: CDR1 SGHTA, CDR2 FQGNSA. Trimming left V 4 bases short and J 4 bases short, with 16 bases between. The CDR3 extends over 15 amino acids. Here the CDR3 DNA reads TGTGCCAGCAGCTCTTTCAGGGGCGGAGGAGAGACCCAGTACTTC. It is translated as CASSSFRGGGETQYF.

The chain employs TRBV28 and TRBJ2-5, with 9 bases lining up with TRBD2. This CDR3 has 16 amino acids. The V and J ends lost 1 base and 5 bases, in that order; junction bases with no gene match: 8. Looked up from germline, CDR1 is MDHEN and CDR2 is SYDVKM. The CDR3 DNA sequence: TGTGCCAGCAGTTTATTATTAGCGGGAGCTCTGGAGACCCAGTACTTC. Encoded protein: CASSLLLAGALETQYF.

This chain uses TRBV18 with TRBJ2-3, with D perhaps TRBD2 (6 bases). The CDR3 sequence is 16 residues long. The germline gives CDR1 KGHSH, CDR2 LQKENI. V was pared by 3 bases and J by 4 bases, with 17 bases between. The CDR3 coding sequence is TGTGCCAGCTCACCGCAAAAGACTAGGATTGCAGATACGCAGTATTTT. Its translation is CASSPQKTRIADTQYF.

This clonotype was detected only a few times. This chain joins TRBV7-8 and TRBJ2-7; D gene uncertain. The CDR3 extends over 13 amino acids. With 3 bases removed from V and 6 bases from J, the gap between germline ends came to 12 bases. The germline V gene has CDR1 SGHVS and CDR2 FQNEAQ. The CDR3 DNA follows: TGTGCCAGCAGCTTTTCAGGAAAGGGCGAGCAGTACTTC. Protein sequence: CASSFSGKGEQYF.

Ten or more counts support this clonotype. This chain links TRBV27 with TRBJ1-2, with D perhaps TRBD1 (5 bases). V was cut by 7 bases and J by 4 bases, with 13 bases left in between. The germline V gene encodes CDR1 MNHEY and CDR2 SMNVEV (reference sequence). This CDR3 has 13 residues. Here the CDR3 DNA reads TGTGCCAGCAAATGGGGCCGAAGCTATGGCTACACCTTC. It translates to CASKWGRSYGYTF.

This clonotype was counted at least ten times. This rearrangement joins TRBV10-3 to TRBJ2-1, with TRBD1 as a possible D gene (5 bases). Germline loops: CDR1 ENHRY, CDR2 SYGVKD. The CDR3 loop spans 16 amino acids. V shed 2 bases and J shed 7 bases, with 18 bases lying between them. Here the CDR3 DNA reads TGTGCCATCAGTGAGCGGACATCCTCTTTGGGGAATGAGCAGTTCTTC. Translation: CAISERTSSLGNEQFF.

This clonotype was detected a few times. The rearrangement uses TRBV24-1 and TRBJ2-1; D may be TRBD2 (7 bases). The CDR3 length is 16 residues. Germline lookup yields CDR1 KGHDR and CDR2 SFDVKD. Trimming took off 6 bases at V and 7 bases at J, with 21 bases between the two ends. CDR3 residues: CATSPQGRPGGNEQFF. The CDR3 DNA reads as TGTGCCACCAGTCCACAGGGTCGACCCGGGGGGAATGAGCAGTTCTTC.

This clonotype has a single count. This chain's CDR3 is CASSTGPGELFF. The CDR3 DNA sequence: TGTGCCAGCAGCACAGGGCCCGGGGAGCTGTTTTTT. V gene TRBV25-1 combines with J gene TRBJ2-2; D may be TRBD1 (6 bases). This CDR3 has 12 amino acids. Germline lookup yields CDR1 MGHDK and CDR2 SYGVNS. V was cut by 6 bases and J by 6 bases, with 8 bases left in between.

This clonotype has more than one count but fewer than ten. V gene TRBV6-1 combines with J gene TRBJ1-1, with D unclear. This CDR3 comprises 14 residues. V shed 2 bases and J shed 4 bases, with 11 bases lying between them. Germline CDR1 reads MNHNS; CDR2 reads SASEGT. DNA for the CDR3: TGTGCCAGCAGTGAAATCAGAGTGAGCACTGAAGCTTTCTTT. It encodes CASSEIRVSTEAFF.

This clonotype was recorded many times. The chain uses TRBV27 and TRBJ1-1; D gene uncertain. Germline V CDR1 and CDR2: MNHEY, SMNVEV (reference sequence). V lost 3 bases, J lost 5 bases, and 10 bases lay in between. This CDR3 comprises 13 residues. The CDR3 sequence: CASSFMGYTEAFF. CDR3 bases: TGTGCCAGCAGTTTCATGGGATATACTGAAGCTTTCTTT.

This chain uses TRBV15 with TRBJ1-3, with D possibly matching TRBD1 (5 bases). The CDR3 runs to 16 residues. V shed 0 bases and J shed 3 bases, with 12 bases lying between them. CDR1 is LNHNV and CDR2 is YYDKDF in the germline V gene (reference sequence). The CDR3, as DNA: TGTGCCACCAGCAGAGACGGCAGGGTGGGTGGAAACACCATATATTTT. This gives the protein CATSRDGRVGGNTIYF. The variable domain in full, completed from reference TRBV15 and TRBJ1-3, reads DAMVIQNPRYQVTQFGKPVTLSCSQTLNHNVMYWYQQKSSQAPKLLFHYYDKDFNNEADTPDNFQSRRPNTSFCFLDIRSPGLGDTAMYLCATSRDGRVGGNTIYFGEGSWLTVV.

This clonotype was counted only a few times. V usage is TRBV29-1 and J usage is TRBJ2-1; D perhaps matches TRBD2 (6 bases). The CDR3 contains 15 residues. Deletions cut 3 bases from V and 7 bases from J, with 19 bases between. Germline CDR1 and CDR2: SQVTM and ANQGSEA. CDR3 sequence (DNA): TGCAGCGTTGATTTTCGGGAGACGTCTGGGAATGAGCAGTTCTTC. This gives the protein CSVDFRETSGNEQFF.

V gene TRBV12-3 or TRBV12-4 combines with J gene TRBJ2-3, with 10 bases fitting TRBD1. CDR3 length equals 16 residues. V lost 3 bases and J lost 7; bases outside the gene matches: 10. The CDR3 sequence: CASSFYRDRGKNTQYF. The CDR3 bases are TGTGCCAGCAGTTTCTACAGGGACAGGGGAAAGAATACGCAGTATTTT.

This clonotype has at least ten counts. V usage is TRBV5-1 and J usage is TRBJ2-1; 13 nucleotides match TRBD2. The CDR3 spans 16 residues. The germline CDR1 and CDR2 sequences are SGHRS and YFSETQ. The junction had 8 bases not matched to a gene; V was cut back by 4 bases and J by 7 bases. As DNA, the CDR3 is TGCGCCAGCAGCCCAGGGACTAGCGGGAATTGGAATGAGCAGTTCTTC. Encoded protein: CASSPGTSGNWNEQFF.

The rearrangement joins TRBV9 to TRBJ1-1, with TRBD1 as a possible D gene (5 bases). Germline V gene lookup returns CDR1 SGDLS and CDR2 YYNGEE. With 4 bases removed from V and 5 bases from J, the gap between germline ends came to 18 bases. CDR3 size: 15 residues. CDR3 amino acids: CASSTYRGIGTEAFF. CDR3 DNA sequence: TGTGCCAGCAGCACGTATCGGGGGATAGGAACTGAAGCTTTCTTT.